This T cell receptor (beta chain) was captured in a study of OX40 agonist ivuxolimab in advanced cancers. About the research overall: Recorded diagnoses for dose-escalation patients were hepatocellular carcinoma, melanoma, renal cell or head and neck cancer.

Broader study findings: The specificity for antigen of the expanded peripheral T cells was not determined. Relative to CD4+ cells, CD8+ T cells on average had more expanded clones. Dosing at 0.1 to 3.0 mg/kg was accompanied by clonal expansion of CD4+ and CD8+ blood T cells by week 6.

This clone was found once. The antigen is not known. The repertoire was sequenced with immunoSEQ multiplex PCR; TCRdb's copy has only in-frame clones and lacks some. The table shows about 14,000 clones, with around 82% occurring only once. CDR3 length: 15 residues. The J gene is TRBJ1-2, the V gene TRBV12-2; the table's TRBD1 call for D was not verified on the DNA. TRBV12-2 is tagged as a pseudogene. The TCR originated in an adult with an advanced solid tumor such as melanoma, head and neck, liver or kidney cancer. The sample in question was CD4+ or CD8+ T cells sorted from blood, obtained in a trial of the OX40 agonist ivuxolimab. Written as DNA, the CDR3 is TGTGCAAGTCGCCCGGGGGGGACAGGGTATGGTGGCTACACCTTC. Translating gives CASRPGGTGYGGYTF.